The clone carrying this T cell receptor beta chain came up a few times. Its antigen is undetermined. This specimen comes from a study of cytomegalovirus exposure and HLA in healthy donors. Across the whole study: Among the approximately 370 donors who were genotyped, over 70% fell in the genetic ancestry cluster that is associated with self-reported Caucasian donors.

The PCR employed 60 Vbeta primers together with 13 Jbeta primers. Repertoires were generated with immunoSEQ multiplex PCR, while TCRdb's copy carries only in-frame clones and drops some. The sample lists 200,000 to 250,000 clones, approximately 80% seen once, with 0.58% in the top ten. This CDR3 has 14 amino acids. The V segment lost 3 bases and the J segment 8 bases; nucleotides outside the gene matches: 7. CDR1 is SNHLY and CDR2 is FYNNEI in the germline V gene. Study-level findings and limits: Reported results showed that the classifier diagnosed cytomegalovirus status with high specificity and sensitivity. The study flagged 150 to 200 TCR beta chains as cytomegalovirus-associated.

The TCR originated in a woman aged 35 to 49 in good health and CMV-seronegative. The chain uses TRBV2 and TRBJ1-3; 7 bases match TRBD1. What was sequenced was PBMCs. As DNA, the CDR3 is TGTGCCAGCAGTGACCAGGGGGGCGCGGACACCATATATTTT. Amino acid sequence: CASSDQGGADTIYF. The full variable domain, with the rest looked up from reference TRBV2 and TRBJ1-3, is EPEVTQTPSHQVTQMGQEVILRCVPISNHLYFYWYRQILGQKVEFLVSFYNNEISEKSEIFDDQFSVERPDGSNFTLKIRSTKLEDSAMYFCASSDQGGADTIYFGEGSWLTVV.